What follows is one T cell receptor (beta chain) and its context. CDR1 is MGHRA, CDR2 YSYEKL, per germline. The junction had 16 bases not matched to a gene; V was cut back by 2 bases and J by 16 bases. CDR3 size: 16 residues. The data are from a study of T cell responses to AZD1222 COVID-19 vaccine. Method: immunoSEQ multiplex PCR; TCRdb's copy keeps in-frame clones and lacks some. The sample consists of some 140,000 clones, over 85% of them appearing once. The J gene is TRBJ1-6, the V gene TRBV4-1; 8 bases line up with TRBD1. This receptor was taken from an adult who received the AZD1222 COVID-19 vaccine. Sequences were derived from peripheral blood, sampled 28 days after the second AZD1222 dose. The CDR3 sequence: CASSQLTGQGPNSLHF. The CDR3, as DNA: TGCGCCAGCAGCCAACTAACCGGACAGGGCCCTAATTCACTCCACTTT.